The clone carrying this T cell receptor (beta chain) was seen a few times. Sample donors were healthy Caucasian individuals that came from Russia, aged 6 to 90. Samples had at least 6.5 million PBMCs isolated from them. This sample is part of a study of blood T cells in healthy people across ages. Trimming pared 3 bases from V and 2 bases from J, leaving 15 bases between. This CDR3 is built from 16 residues. Combining a sample-barcoded 5' primer with a J-beta primer mix, a second PCR ran for 7 to 11 cycles. The authors tagged each cDNA molecule using a template-switch adaptor with 12 random nucleotides. TCRdb processed the 5' RACE reads anew with MiXCR; each CDR3 protein has one entry. The sample consists of about 1.6 million distinct CDR3 sequences, 30% to 40% of them appearing once.

This TCR was recovered from a woman under 40 in good health. Material for sequencing was blood. J is TRBJ2-3 and V is TRBV12-3 or TRBV12-4, with D perhaps TRBD1 (5 bases). The CDR3 DNA sequence: TGTGCCAGCAGTTTTAGGGGCCTGACCGTCACAGATACGCAGTATTTT. Residues: CASSFRGLTVTDTQYF.